The 32 T cell receptor beta chains below come from one sample, sequenced in a study of cytomegalovirus exposure and HLA in healthy donors. 13 Jbeta primers and 60 Vbeta primers were used for the PCR. The table came from immunoSEQ multiplex PCR; TCRdb's copy has only in-frame clones and leaves some out. The sample gives 90,000 to 120,000 clones, around three quarters of which show up once; about 3.4% is in the top ten. What was sequenced was PBMCs. These receptors originate from a woman in her 40s in good health and CMV-seronegative.

The gene calls are TRBV5-1 and TRBJ1-5; D not certain. Germline CDR1 reads SGHRS; CDR2 reads YFSETQ. CDR3 length equals 15 residues. V lost 4 bases and J lost 0, with 11 bases in between. CDR3 amino acids: CASSPDPGSNQPQHF. CDR3 nucleotides: TGCGCCAGCAGCCCGGATCCGGGTAGCAATCAGCCCCAGCATTTT.

J is TRBJ2-3 and V is TRBV30; D gene uncertain. The germline CDR1 and CDR2 sequences are GTSNPN and SVGIG (reference sequence). V shed 2 bases and J shed 5 bases, with 11 bases lying between them. This CDR3 has 13 residues. The CDR3 coding sequence is TGTGCCTGGAGTCTCTCTTATCTAGATACGCAGTATTTT. It is translated as CAWSLSYLDTQYF.

This sequence joins TRBV28 and TRBJ2-2, with 9 bases aligning to TRBD2. The CDR3 extends over 15 amino acids. Germline V gene data show CDR1 as MDHEN and CDR2 as SYDVKM. The ends lost 7 bases at V and 8 bases at J; junction bases unmatched: 11. CDR3 amino acids: CASTMSGGRSGELFF. For the CDR3, the DNA is TGTGCCAGCACTATGAGCGGGGGGCGGTCGGGGGAGCTGTTTTTT. The entire variable domain, with the rest obtained from reference TRBV28 and TRBJ2-2, is as follows: DVKVTQSSRYLVKRTGEKVFLECVQDMDHENMFWYRQDPGLGLRLIYFSYDVKMKEKGDIPEGYSVSREKKERFSLILESASTNQTSMYLCASTMSGGRSGELFFGEGSRLTVL.

The gene calls are TRBV27 and TRBJ1-1, with D maybe TRBD1 (5 bases). Germline V gives CDR1 MNHEY, CDR2 SMNVEV (reference sequence). The CDR3 loop spans 14 amino acids. V was shortened by 6 bases and J by 5 bases, with 16 bases between the two germline ends. The CDR3 sequence is CASSPAGRGTEAFF. CDR3 DNA sequence: TGTGCCAGCAGCCCGGCGGGGCGGGGGACTGAAGCTTTCTTT.

This sequence joins TRBV10-3 and TRBJ1-1; no clear D. This CDR3 comprises 13 residues. Deletions cut 11 bases from V and 2 bases from J, with 15 bases between. CDR1 is ENHRY, CDR2 SYGVKD, per germline. CDR3 sequence: CAVQTTSNTEAFF. The CDR3 coding sequence is TGTGCCGTTCAGACAACCAGTAACACTGAAGCTTTCTTT.

J is TRBJ1-2 and V is TRBV15; TRBD1 matches 7 bases. V was pared by 5 bases and J by 4 bases, with 16 bases of the junction left unmatched. Germline V lookup: CDR1 LNHNV, CDR2 YYDKDF (reference sequence). The CDR3 is 17 amino acids. CDR3 nucleotide sequence: TGTGCCACCAGCGGTAACTGGAGGCAGGGGGTTACCTATGGCTACACCTTC. This gives the protein CATSGNWRQGVTYGYTF.

This clone was seen a handful of times. This sequence joins TRBV9 and TRBJ1-3; D unclear. This CDR3 spans 14 amino acids. V gave up 0 bases and J gave up 0 bases, with 4 bases separating them. The germline CDR1 and CDR2 sequences are SGDLS and YYNGEE. In DNA, the CDR3 is TGTGCCAGCAGCGTAGACGGCTCTGGAAACACCATATATTTT. The encoded protein is CASSVDGSGNTIYF.

The genes are TRBV4-3 and TRBJ1-3; TRBD1 might be the D (6 bases). V was clipped by 0 bases and J by 2 bases, with 11 bases between them. The CDR3 length is 16 residues. CDR1 is LGHNA and CDR2 is YSLEER in the germline V gene. The CDR3 spells CASSQELHRAGNTIYF. DNA for the CDR3: TGCGCCAGCAGCCAAGAGTTACACAGGGCTGGAAACACCATATATTTT.

This chain's CDR3 is CASSETGTEAFF. The CDR3 nucleotides read TGTGCCAGCAGCGAGACGGGCACTGAAGCTTTCTTT. The chain recombines TRBV28 with TRBJ1-1; D is ambiguous. This CDR3 is built from 12 residues. V lost 6 bases, J lost 4 bases, and 9 bases lay in between. CDR1 MDHEN and CDR2 SYDVKM come from the germline V gene.

The chain is built from TRBV27 and TRBJ2-5; the D is unclear. CDR3 length: 8 amino acids. Germline lookup yields CDR1 MNHEY and CDR2 SMNVEV (reference sequence). The V and J ends lost 11 bases and 5 bases respectively, with 3 bases between them. In nucleotides, the CDR3 is TGTGCCTCGGAGACCCAGTACTTC. This translates into CASETQYF.

The chain combines TRBV27 with TRBJ2-5; 7 bases match TRBD2. CDR1 and CDR2 from the germline V gene are MNHEY and SMNVEV (reference sequence). V lost 8 bases, J lost 0 bases, and 9 bases stayed unmatched. This CDR3 region has 15 residues. CDR3 sequence reads: CASAPGTTNQETQYF. In DNA, the CDR3 is TGTGCCAGCGCCCCCGGGACTACGAACCAAGAGACCCAGTACTTC.

The chain combines TRBV7-8 with TRBJ1-2; D possibly corresponds to TRBD1 (6 bases). The ends were cut back, 4 bases at V and 7 bases at J, with 13 bases in the middle. CDR3 length equals 13 residues. The germline V gene encodes CDR1 SGHVS and CDR2 FQNEAQ. CDR3 in amino acids: CASSSAGAGGYTF. Written as DNA, the CDR3 is TGTGCCAGCAGCTCCGCAGGGGCCGGTGGCTACACCTTC.

J is TRBJ1-1 and V is TRBV19; D gene unclear. From germline, CDR1 is LNHDA and CDR2 SQIVND (reference sequence). The CDR3 has 12 residues. V shed 5 bases and J shed 1 base, with 5 bases lying between them. The CDR3 reads CASSERNTEAFF. In DNA form, the CDR3 reads TGTGCCAGTAGTGAGAGGAACACTGAAGCTTTCTTT.

The chain employs TRBV28 and TRBJ1-5; weak D call: TRBD1 (5 bases). The CDR3 contains 15 residues. Germline V gives CDR1 MDHEN, CDR2 SYDVKM. Trimming took 2 bases from V and 0 from J, leaving 8 bases between them. The CDR3: CASSLGAYSNQPQHF. The CDR3, as DNA: TGTGCCAGCAGTTTAGGGGCTTATAGCAATCAGCCCCAGCATTTT.

The chain carries TRBV4-1 and TRBJ2-3; 9 nucleotides line up with TRBD1. J was trimmed by 3 bases and V by 4 bases; bases with no gene match: 8. CDR3 length: 16 residues. CDR1 is MGHRA, CDR2 YSYEKL, per germline. The CDR3 DNA reads as TGCGCCAGCAGCCTACAGGGGGCGGAGGGGACAGATACGCAGTATTTT. Amino acids: CASSLQGAEGTDTQYF.

V gene TRBV10-2 combines with J gene TRBJ2-3; the D is unclear. The germline V gene encodes CDR1 WSHSY and CDR2 SAAADI. This CDR3 region has 17 residues. Trimming pared 3 bases from V and 0 bases from J, leaving 16 bases between. CDR3 coding DNA: TGCGCCAGCAGTGAATTTGTGCGTCTGTTTAGCACAGATACGCAGTATTTT. Translating it yields CASSEFVRLFSTDTQYF.

This clone has just a few counts. The chain combines TRBV5-4 with TRBJ1-5; no clear D. The CDR3 has 12 residues. CDR1 and CDR2 from the germline V gene are SGHNT and YYREEE (reference sequence). V was trimmed by 8 bases and J by 3 bases, leaving 9 bases between them. DNA of the CDR3: TGTGCCAGTCGACATGACAATCAGCCCCAGCATTTT. Residues: CASRHDNQPQHF.

This clone was counted only a few times. This sequence joins TRBV5-8 and TRBJ2-5; TRBD2 aligns across 10 bases. CDR3 length: 18 residues. V shed 0 bases and J 2 bases; nucleotides not matched to a gene: 10. CDR1 and CDR2 (germline): SGHTS, YDEGEE. The CDR3 region has the DNA TGTGCCAGCAGCTTGGAAACTAGCGGGGTTCCAACACAAGAGACCCAGTACTTC. This gives the protein CASSLETSGVPTQETQYF. The whole variable domain, remainder taken from reference TRBV5-8 and TRBJ2-5, is EAGVTQSPTHLIKTRGQQATLRCSPISGHTSVYWYQQALGLGLQFLLWYDEGEERNRGNFPPRFSGRQFPNYSSELNVNALELEDSALYLCASSLETSGVPTQETQYFGPGTRLLVL.

The chain recombines TRBV7-9 with TRBJ1-1, with D possibly matching TRBD1 (5 bases). The CDR3 consists of 14 residues. Germline assignment: CDR1 SEHNR and CDR2 FQNEAQ (reference sequence). Trimming cost V 1 base and J 7 bases, with 13 bases left between them. In DNA form, the CDR3 reads TGTGCCAGCAGCTTAGGGGGGGACGTCTTTGAAGCTTTCTTT. Amino acids: CASSLGGDVFEAFF.

The gene calls are TRBV7-6 and TRBJ2-5, with a weak D call TRBD1 (6 bases). The tail of the sequence fits TRBJ2-7 better, so the J call may be wrong. The germline V gene has CDR1 SGHVS and CDR2 FNYEAQ. This CDR3 has 14 residues. The CDR3: CASSLGRGKAEQYF. The DNA of the CDR3 is TGTGCCAGCAGCTTAGGAAGGGGGAAAGCCGAGCAGTACTTC.

This chain connects TRBV7-8 to TRBJ2-7, with a tentative D call TRBD1 (6 bases). V shed 5 bases and J shed 4 bases, with 12 bases lying between them. Germline V gives CDR1 SGHVS, CDR2 FQNEAQ. The CDR3 is 13 amino acids. The CDR3, as DNA: TGTGCCAGCAGCGGAGAACAGGGTTACGAGCAGTACTTC. This translates into CASSGEQGYEQYF. The full variable domain, with the rest looked up from reference TRBV7-8 and TRBJ2-7, is GAGVSQSPRYKVAKRGQDVALRCDPISGHVSLFWYQQALGQGPEFLTYFQNEAQLDKSGLPSDRFFAERPEGSVSTLKIQRTQQEDSAVYLCASSGEQGYEQYFGPGTRLTVT.

The chain recombines TRBV12-5 with TRBJ2-1, with D hard to call. The CDR3 runs 12 residues. V lost 5 bases and J 3 bases, leaving 5 bases between the germline ends. Germline V CDR1 and CDR2: LGHNT, FRNRAP. CDR3 amino acids: CASGPYYNEQFF. The CDR3 region has the DNA TGTGCTAGTGGTCCCTACTACAATGAGCAGTTCTTC.

The chain links TRBV5-4 to TRBJ2-3; the match to TRBD1 covers 8 bases. The CDR3 contains 16 residues. Germline assignment: CDR1 SGHNT and CDR2 YYREEE (reference sequence). Losses at the gene ends were 4 bases for V and 0 bases for J; bases not matched to a gene: 7. The CDR3 region is CASSTGQGRSTDTQYF. CDR3 coding DNA: TGTGCCAGCAGCACAGGACAGGGACGGAGCACAGATACGCAGTATTTT.

This chain connects TRBV2 to TRBJ1-4, with TRBD1 identical over 7 bases. Germline-derived CDR1 and CDR2 are SNHLY and FYNNEI. There are 13 residues in the CDR3. J gave up 6 bases and V 6 bases, and 4 bases lay outside the gene matches. CDR3 nucleotides: TGTGCCAGCAGCGGACAGGCCTATGAAAAACTGTTTTTT. Translation gives CASSGQAYEKLFF.

The chain carries TRBV18 and TRBJ1-1, with TRBD1 matching 7 bases. Germline V gene lookup returns CDR1 KGHSH and CDR2 LQKENI. V gave up 5 bases and J gave up 3 bases; unmatched junction bases: 0. The CDR3 runs to 12 residues. As DNA, the CDR3 is TGTGCCAGCTCAGACAGGGACACTGAAGCTTTCTTT. Translation gives CASSDRDTEAFF.

CDR3 sequence reads: CASSPDRVYGYTF. The CDR3, as DNA: TGTGCCAGCAGCCCCGACAGGGTCTATGGCTACACCTTC. The chain links TRBV2 to TRBJ1-2, with 7 positions matching TRBD1. Per the germline V gene, CDR1 is SNHLY and CDR2 is FYNNEI. The CDR3 covers 13 residues. V lost 6 bases and J lost 4; bases outside the gene matches: 5.

This rearrangement joins TRBV6-1 to TRBJ1-2; D unresolved. V was shortened by 2 bases and J by 2 bases, with 9 bases between the two germline ends. This CDR3 comprises 14 residues. Germline V gives CDR1 MNHNS, CDR2 SASEGT. The CDR3 region has the DNA TGTGCCAGCAGTGAATTGATGGCCAACTATGGCTACACCTTC. Amino acid sequence: CASSELMANYGYTF.

The chain combines TRBV19 with TRBJ2-5; D is unresolved. Deletions cut 4 bases from V and 0 bases from J, with 12 bases between. This CDR3 is 15 amino acids long. In germline, CDR1 is LNHDA, CDR2 SQIVND (reference sequence). DNA of the CDR3: TGTGCCAGTAGTAGCCAGGCCACGTACCAAGAGACCCAGTACTTC. Amino acids: CASSSQATYQETQYF.

The rearrangement links TRBV5-6 to TRBJ2-7; D is perhaps TRBD1 (6 bases). The V gene lost 4 bases and the J gene lost 4 bases, with 30 bases spanning the gap. The germline gives CDR1 SGHDT, CDR2 YYEEEE. CDR3 length equals 19 residues. This chain's CDR3 is CASSPSPGRFTAGVYEQYF. The CDR3 DNA sequence: TGTGCCAGCAGCCCATCGCCCGGTCGTTTCACCGCAGGGGTTTACGAGCAGTACTTC.

The chain recombines TRBV19 with TRBJ2-3, with D maybe TRBD2 (6 bases). Germline assignment: CDR1 LNHDA and CDR2 SQIVND (reference sequence). CDR3 length equals 14 residues. V lost 4 bases to trimming and J lost 4 bases, with 12 bases between them. DNA for the CDR3: TGTGCCAGTAGTAGGGGACCGGGGGCAGATACGCAGTATTTT. Its protein product is CASSRGPGADTQYF.

This sequence joins TRBV6-6 and TRBJ2-5, with D perhaps matching TRBD1 (6 bases). Gene TRBJ2-7 matches the end of the DNA better, so the J call may be wrong. Germline CDR1 is MNHNY and CDR2 is SVGAGI (reference sequence). This CDR3 comprises 15 residues. The CDR3 sequence: CASTLDSLGTYEQYF. DNA of the CDR3: TGTGCCAGTACACTGGACAGTCTCGGAACCTACGAGCAGTACTTC.

This chain joins TRBV25-1 and TRBJ2-3, with 8 nucleotides matching TRBD1. V trimming: 5 bases; J trimming: 0 bases; junction bases outside the gene matches: 7. The CDR3 contains 16 residues. Germline CDR1 reads MGHDK; CDR2 reads SYGVNS. CDR3 DNA sequence: TGTGCCAGCAGTCCAGGGGGCGCTTCTAGCACAGATACGCAGTATTTT. Protein sequence: CASSPGGASSTDTQYF.